This T cell receptor beta chain was obtained from a study of OX40 agonist ivuxolimab in advanced cancers. Study context: Three dose-escalation patients had partial responses: one with hepatocellular carcinoma and two with cutaneous melanoma. Study conclusions and caveats: CD4+ and CD8+ T cells in blood underwent clonal expansion by week 6 at 0.1 to 3.0 mg/kg.

Germline loops: CDR1 SQVTM, CDR2 ANQGSEA. Trimming removed 7 bases from V and 2 bases from J, with 11 bases in between. The CDR3 sequence is 12 residues long. Repertoires were generated with immunoSEQ multiplex PCR, while TCRdb's copy carries only in-frame clones and drops some. The table includes roughly 50,000 clones, 82% detected once. As to this clone: The antigen remains undetermined.

The sequences come from CD4+ or CD8+ T cells sorted from blood, collected in a trial of the OX40 agonist ivuxolimab. The receptor comes from an adult with an advanced solid tumor such as melanoma, head and neck, liver or kidney cancer. The J gene is TRBJ1-1, the V gene TRBV29-1, with TRBD1 as a possible D gene (6 bases). CDR3 sequence reads: CSATGYNTEAFF. The CDR3 nucleotides read TGCAGCGCCACAGGGTATAACACTGAAGCTTTCTTT.